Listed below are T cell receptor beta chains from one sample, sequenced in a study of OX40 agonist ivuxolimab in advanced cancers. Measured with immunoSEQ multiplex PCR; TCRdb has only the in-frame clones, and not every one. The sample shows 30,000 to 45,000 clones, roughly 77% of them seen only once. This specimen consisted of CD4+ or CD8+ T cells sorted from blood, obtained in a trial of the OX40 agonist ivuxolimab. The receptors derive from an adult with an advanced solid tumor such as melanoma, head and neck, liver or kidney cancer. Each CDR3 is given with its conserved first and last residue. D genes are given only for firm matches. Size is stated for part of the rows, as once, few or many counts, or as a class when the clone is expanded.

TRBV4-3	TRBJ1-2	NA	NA	CASSQDRASYYGYTF	TGCGCCAGCAGCCAAGATCGGGCCAGCTACTATGGCTACACCTTC
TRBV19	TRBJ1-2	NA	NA	CASHNSGGYTF	TGTGCCAGTCATAACTCGGGGGGCTACACCTTC
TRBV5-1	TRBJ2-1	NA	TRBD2	CASSAGLALYNEQFF	TGCGCCAGCAGCGCGGGACTAGCGTTGTACAATGAGCAGTTCTTC
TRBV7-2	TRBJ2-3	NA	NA	CASSLGGTGDTQYF	TGTGCCAGCAGCTTAGGGGGGACGGGGGATACGCAGTATTTT
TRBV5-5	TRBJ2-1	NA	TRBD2	CASSLGLAVYNEQFF	TGTGCCAGCAGCCTGGGACTAGCGGTTTACAATGAGCAGTTCTTC
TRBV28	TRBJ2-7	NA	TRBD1	CASSFHLRDRTYEQYF	TGTGCCAGCAGTTTTCATTTAAGGGACAGGACCTACGAGCAGTACTTC
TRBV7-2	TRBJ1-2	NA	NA	CASSLEVGSYTF	TGTGCCAGCAGCTTAGAAGTTGGGAGCTACACCTTC
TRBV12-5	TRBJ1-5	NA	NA	CASGRDRLEYRDILNQPQHF	TGTGCTAGTGGCCGCGACCGATTGGAGTACAGGGACATACTAAATCAGCCCCAGCATTTT
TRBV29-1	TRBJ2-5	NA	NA	CSLRGVQETQYF	TGCAGCCTCAGGGGGGTCCAAGAGACCCAGTACTTC
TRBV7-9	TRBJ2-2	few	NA	CASRPTMRGADTGELFF	TGTGCCAGCAGGCCCACTATGCGAGGGGCGGACACCGGGGAGCTGTTTTTT
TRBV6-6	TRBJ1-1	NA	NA	CASSYGRNTEAFF	TGTGCCAGCAGTTACGGACGGAACACTGAAGCTTTCTTT
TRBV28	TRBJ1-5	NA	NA	CASSPPPSGSAQHF	TGTGCCAGCAGTCCCCCCCCCTCCGGTTCGGCCCAGCATTTT
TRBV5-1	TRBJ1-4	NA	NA	CASSSDGTRSEKLFF	TGCGCCAGCAGCTCCGATGGGACAAGGTCCGAAAAACTGTTTTTT
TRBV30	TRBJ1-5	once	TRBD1	CAWSGTGLSNQPQHF	TGTGCCTGGAGTGGGACAGGGCTAAGCAATCAGCCCCAGCATTTT
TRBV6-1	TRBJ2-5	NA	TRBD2	CASSEVPGGRETQYF	TGTGCCAGCAGTGAAGTCCCGGGGGGGCGAGAGACCCAGTACTTC
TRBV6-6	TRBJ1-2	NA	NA	CASSTYSDSYGYTF	TGTGCCAGCAGTACCTATTCGGACAGCTATGGCTACACCTTC
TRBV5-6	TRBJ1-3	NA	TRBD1	CASSLDTGASGNTIYF	TGTGCCAGCAGCTTGGATACAGGGGCCTCTGGAAACACCATATATTTT
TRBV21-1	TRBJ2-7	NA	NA	CASSARDNSYEQYF	TGTGCCAGCAGCGCCCGGGACAACTCCTACGAGCAGTACTTC
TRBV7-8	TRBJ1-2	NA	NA	CASSLEGSGYGYTF	TGTGCCAGCAGCTTGGAGGGGTCGGGCTATGGCTACACCTTC
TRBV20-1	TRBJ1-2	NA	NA	CSASSNYGYTF	TGCAGTGCCTCCTCTAACTATGGCTACACCTTC
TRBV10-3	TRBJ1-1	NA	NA	CAIRDHQAPKNTEAFF	TGTGCCATCAGGGACCACCAGGCCCCTAAGAACACTGAAGCTTTCTTT
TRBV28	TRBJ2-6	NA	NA	CASGGSGANVLTF	TGTGCCTCCGGGGGTTCTGGGGCCAACGTCCTGACTTTC
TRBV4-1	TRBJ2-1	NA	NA	CASSQDRLAFPNEQFF	TGCGCCAGCAGCCAAGATCGGCTAGCGTTTCCCAATGAGCAGTTCTTC
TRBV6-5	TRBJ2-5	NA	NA	CASSSGPETQYF	TGTGCCAGCAGTTCAGGGCCAGAGACCCAGTACTTC
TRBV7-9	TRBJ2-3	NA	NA	CASSLLFKKTDTQYF	TGTGCCAGCAGCTTACTTTTCAAGAAGACAGATACGCAGTATTTT
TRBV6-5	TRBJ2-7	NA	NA	CASSYTGGQYF	TGTGCCAGCAGTTACACGGGCGGGCAGTACTTC
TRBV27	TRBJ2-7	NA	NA	CASSLQGGSYEQYF	TGTGCCAGCAGTTTACAGGGGGGGTCCTACGAGCAGTACTTC
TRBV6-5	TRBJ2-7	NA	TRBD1	CASRDGTASYEQYF	TGTGCCAGCAGGGACGGGACAGCTTCCTACGAGCAGTACTTC
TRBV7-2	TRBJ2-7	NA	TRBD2	CASSYSGGDLEQYF	TGTGCCAGCAGCTATAGCGGGGGAGACCTCGAGCAGTACTTC
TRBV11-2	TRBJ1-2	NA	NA	CASSLQPGVGNYGYTF	TGTGCCAGCAGCCTCCAGCCAGGGGTGGGTAACTATGGCTACACCTTC
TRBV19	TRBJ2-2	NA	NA	CAATDGPNTGELFF	TGTGCCGCCACGGACGGACCGAACACCGGGGAGCTGTTTTTT